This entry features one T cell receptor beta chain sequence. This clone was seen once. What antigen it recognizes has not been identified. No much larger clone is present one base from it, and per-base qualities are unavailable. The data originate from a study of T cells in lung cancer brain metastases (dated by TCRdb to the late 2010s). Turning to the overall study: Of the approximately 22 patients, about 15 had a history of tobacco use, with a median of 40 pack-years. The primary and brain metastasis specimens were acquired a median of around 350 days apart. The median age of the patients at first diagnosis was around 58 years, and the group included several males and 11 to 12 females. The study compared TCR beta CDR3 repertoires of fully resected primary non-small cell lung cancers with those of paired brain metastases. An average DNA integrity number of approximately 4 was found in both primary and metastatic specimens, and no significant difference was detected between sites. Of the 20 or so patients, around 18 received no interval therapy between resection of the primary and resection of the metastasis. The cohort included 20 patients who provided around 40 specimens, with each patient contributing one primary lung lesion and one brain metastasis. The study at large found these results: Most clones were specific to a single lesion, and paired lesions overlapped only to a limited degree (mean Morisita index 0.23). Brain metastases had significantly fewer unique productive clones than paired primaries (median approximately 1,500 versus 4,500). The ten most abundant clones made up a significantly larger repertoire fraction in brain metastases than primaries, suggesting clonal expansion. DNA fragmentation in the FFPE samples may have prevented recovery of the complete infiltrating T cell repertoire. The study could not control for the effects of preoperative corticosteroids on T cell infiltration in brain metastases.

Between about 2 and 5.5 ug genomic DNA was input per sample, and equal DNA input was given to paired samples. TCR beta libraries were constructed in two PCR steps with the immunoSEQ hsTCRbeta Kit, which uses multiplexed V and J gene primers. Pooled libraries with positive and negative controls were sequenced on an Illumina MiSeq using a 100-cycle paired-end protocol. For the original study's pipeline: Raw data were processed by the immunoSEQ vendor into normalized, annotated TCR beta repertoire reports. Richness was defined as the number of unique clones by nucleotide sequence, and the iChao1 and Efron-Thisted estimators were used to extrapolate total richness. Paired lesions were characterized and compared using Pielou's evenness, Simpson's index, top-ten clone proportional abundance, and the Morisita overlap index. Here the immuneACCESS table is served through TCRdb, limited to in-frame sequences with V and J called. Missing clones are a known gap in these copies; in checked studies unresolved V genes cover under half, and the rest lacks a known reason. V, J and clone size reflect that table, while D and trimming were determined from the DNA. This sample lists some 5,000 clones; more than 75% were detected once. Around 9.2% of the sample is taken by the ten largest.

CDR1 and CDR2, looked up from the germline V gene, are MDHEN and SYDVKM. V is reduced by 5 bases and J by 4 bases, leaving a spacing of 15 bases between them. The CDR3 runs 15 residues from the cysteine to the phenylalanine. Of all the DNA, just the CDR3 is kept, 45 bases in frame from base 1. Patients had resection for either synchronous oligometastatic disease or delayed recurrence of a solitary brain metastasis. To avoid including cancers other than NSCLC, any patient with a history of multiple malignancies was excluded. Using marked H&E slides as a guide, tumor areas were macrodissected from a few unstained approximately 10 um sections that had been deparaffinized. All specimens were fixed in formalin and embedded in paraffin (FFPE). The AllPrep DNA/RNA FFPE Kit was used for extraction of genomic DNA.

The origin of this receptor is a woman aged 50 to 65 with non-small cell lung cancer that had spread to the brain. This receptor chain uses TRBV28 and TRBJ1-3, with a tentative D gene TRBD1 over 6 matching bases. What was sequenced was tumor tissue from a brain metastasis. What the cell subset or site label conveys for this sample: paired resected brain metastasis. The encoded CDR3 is CASSPTQGLGNTIYF. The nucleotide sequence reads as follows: TGTGCCAGCAGTCCAACACAGGGTTTAGGAAACACCATATATTTT. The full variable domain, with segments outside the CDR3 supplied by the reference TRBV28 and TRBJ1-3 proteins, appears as DVKVTQSSRYLVKRTGEKVFLECVQDMDHENMFWYRQDPGLGLRLIYFSYDVKMKEKGDIPEGYSVSREKKERFSLILESASTNQTSMYLCASSPTQGLGNTIYFGEGSWLTVV.